This T cell receptor (beta chain) originates from a study of cytotoxic CD8 clonotypes in ibrutinib-treated CLL. The germline V gene encodes CDR1 MNHNS and CDR2 SASEGT. V was shortened by 7 bases and J by 1 base, with 13 bases between the two germline ends. CDR3 length equals 14 residues. TCRdb keeps only in-frame clones here, not all; method: immunoSEQ multiplex PCR. The sample holds over 15,000 clones, about 85% seen once. The input for sequencing was PBMCs, taken before ibrutinib treatment. The sequence came from a human donor with chronic lymphocytic leukemia. This chain uses TRBV6-1 with TRBJ1-1; D gene unclear. As DNA, the CDR3 is TGTGCCAGCAACGCCTTCGCAGGGAACACTGAAGCTTTCTTT. This encodes CASNAFAGNTEAFF.